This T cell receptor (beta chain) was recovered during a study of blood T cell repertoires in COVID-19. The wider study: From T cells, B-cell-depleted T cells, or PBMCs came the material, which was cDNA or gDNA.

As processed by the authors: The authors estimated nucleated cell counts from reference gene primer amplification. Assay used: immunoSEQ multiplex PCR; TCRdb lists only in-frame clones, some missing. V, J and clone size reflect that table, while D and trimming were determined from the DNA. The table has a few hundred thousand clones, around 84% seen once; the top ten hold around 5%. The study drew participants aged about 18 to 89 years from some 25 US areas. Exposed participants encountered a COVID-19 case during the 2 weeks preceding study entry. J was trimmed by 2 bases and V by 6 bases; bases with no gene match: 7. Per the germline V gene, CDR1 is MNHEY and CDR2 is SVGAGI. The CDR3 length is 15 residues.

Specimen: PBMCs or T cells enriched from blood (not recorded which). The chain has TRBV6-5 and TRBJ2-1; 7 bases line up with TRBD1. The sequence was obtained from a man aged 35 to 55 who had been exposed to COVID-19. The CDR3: CASRFRDSPYNEQFF. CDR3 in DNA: TGTGCCAGCAGATTCAGGGACAGCCCCTACAATGAGCAGTTCTTC.